Each of the 19 T cell receptor beta chains below was sequenced from the same sample in a study of T-cell memory formation after mild COVID-19. TCRdb called the 5' RACE reads again in MiXCR, with one record for every CDR3 protein. This sample has about 430,000 distinct CDR3 sequences, with around 24% found just once. Source material: PBMCs or a T cell subset sorted from them (not recorded which). These receptors were collected from an adult woman who had mild COVID-19 (a few samples of this study predate the infection). Cell type and time point are not known.

This clonotype was detected ten times or more. CDR3 residues: CASRGIHTGANVLTF. The CDR3 DNA reads as TGTGCCAGCAGAGGTATTCACACTGGGGCCAACGTCCTGACTTTC. J is TRBJ2-6 and V is TRBV12-3 or TRBV12-4; no clear D gene. This CDR3 spans 15 amino acids. With 6 bases removed from V and 2 bases from J, the gap between germline ends came to 11 bases.

This clonotype appeared a few times. The rearrangement uses TRBV25-1 and TRBJ2-4; 9 bases agree with TRBD1. The germline V gene has CDR1 MGHDK and CDR2 SYGVNS. The CDR3 is 15 residues long. V was clipped by 5 bases and J by 6 bases; unmatched bases: 8. This CDR3 is CASSKQGAEGNIQYF. CDR3 DNA: TGTGCCAGCAGTAAACAGGGGGCTGAGGGAAACATTCAGTACTTC.

This sequence joins TRBV4-1 and TRBJ1-1; D may be TRBD1 (6 bases). Germline assignment: CDR1 MGHRA and CDR2 YSYEKL. The CDR3 has 16 residues. Trimming left V 0 bases short and J 1 base short, with 12 bases between. The CDR3 protein is CASSQEPLQGNTEAFF. For the CDR3, the DNA is TGCGCCAGCAGCCAAGAACCACTACAGGGGAACACTGAAGCTTTCTTT.

J is TRBJ2-7 and V is TRBV27, with D maybe TRBD1 (6 bases). Germline lookup yields CDR1 MNHEY and CDR2 SMNVEV (reference sequence). V was clipped by 5 bases and J by 1 base, with 15 bases between them. The CDR3 has 15 residues. CDR3 loop: CASSIRGRGSYEQYF. CDR3 DNA sequence: TGTGCCAGCAGTATCAGGGGAAGGGGATCCTACGAGCAGTACTTC.

The CDR3 is CASSIPRGHNEQFF. The CDR3 bases are TGTGCCAGCAGCATACCCAGGGGGCACAATGAGCAGTTCTTC. V and J are TRBV5-6 and TRBJ2-1; 8 nucleotides line up with TRBD1. CDR1 is SGHDT and CDR2 is YYEEEE in the germline V gene. CDR3 length: 14 amino acids. Trimming at V came to 4 bases and at J to 5 bases, leaving 5 bases not matched to a gene. Variable domain in full (rest from reference TRBV5-6 and TRBJ2-1): DAGVTQSPTHLIKTRGQQVTLRCSPKSGHDTVSWYQQALGQGPQFIFQYYEEEERQRGNFPDRFSGHQFPNYSSELNVNALLLGDSALYLCASSIPRGHNEQFFGPGTRLTVL.

The CDR3 loop is CASSPRGGPNTGELFF. The CDR3 DNA reads as TGTGCCAGCAGCCCTAGGGGGGGGCCTAACACCGGGGAGCTGTTTTTT. V is TRBV12-3 or TRBV12-4 and J is TRBJ2-2, with a possible D match to TRBD2 (7 bases). V was clipped by 6 bases and J by 2 bases, with 16 bases between them. This CDR3 spans 16 amino acids.

This clonotype has a handful of counts. This sequence joins TRBV11-3 and TRBJ2-5, with D unclear. Looked up from germline, CDR1 is SGHNT and CDR2 is YENEEA. The V gene lost 2 bases and the J gene lost 5 bases, with 9 bases spanning the gap. The CDR3 has 13 amino acids. The CDR3 spells CASSLSEPETQYF. The CDR3 nucleotides read TGTGCCAGCAGCTTATCGGAGCCGGAGACCCAGTACTTC.

This rearrangement joins TRBV30 to TRBJ1-2; D may be TRBD1 (5 bases). The ends were cut back, 6 bases at V and 2 bases at J, with 16 bases in the middle. Germline loops: CDR1 GTSNPN, CDR2 SVGIG (reference sequence). The CDR3 loop spans 14 amino acids. CDR3 DNA: TGTGCCTGCCTAGAGTGGGGGTCGAACTATGGCTACACCTTC. Its translation is CACLEWGSNYGYTF.

This clonotype was seen at least ten times. This rearrangement joins TRBV6-1 to TRBJ2-7; D remains ambiguous. CDR1 and CDR2 (germline): MNHNS, SASEGT. This CDR3 has 14 residues. V was pared by 2 bases and J by 6 bases, with 14 bases between. The CDR3 DNA sequence: TGTGCCAGCAGTGAAAGGGTGGCCATTGGCGAGCAGTACTTC. Residues: CASSERVAIGEQYF.

This clonotype was counted between two and nine times. V gene TRBV29-1 combines with J gene TRBJ2-1; D might be TRBD2 (7 bases). This CDR3 has 12 amino acids. Between the trimmed V and J ends, which lost 5 bases and 7 bases, there was a span of 12 bases. CDR1 is SQVTM and CDR2 is ANQGSEA in the germline V gene. This CDR3 is CSVRGARNEQFF. The CDR3 region has the DNA TGCAGCGTTCGGGGGGCGCGTAATGAGCAGTTCTTC.

This clonotype was observed a few times. The chain couples TRBV6-2 or TRBV6-3 to TRBJ2-5, with D perhaps matching TRBD2 (6 bases). The CDR3 covers 15 residues. V lost 5 bases to trimming and J lost 2 bases, with 15 bases between them. Germline V gene sequence: CDR1 MNHEY, CDR2 SVGEGT. CDR3 nucleotides: TGTGCCAGCAGTACCAGCCTGGGGGGACAAGAGACCCAGTACTTC. Its translation: CASSTSLGGQETQYF.

A few counts support this clonotype. The chain combines TRBV29-1 with TRBJ1-4, with 10 bases aligning to TRBD1. The CDR3 totals 13 residues. Trimming cost V 7 bases and J 6 bases; bases outside gene matches: 5. Germline CDR1 and CDR2: SQVTM and ANQGSEA. This CDR3 is CSARTGGDEKLFF. CDR3 sequence (DNA): TGCAGCGCTCGGACAGGGGGAGATGAAAAACTGTTTTTT. The variable domain in full, with the rest retrieved from reference TRBV29-1 and TRBJ1-4, is SAVISQKPSRDICQRGTSLTIQCQVDSQVTMMFWYRQQPGQSLTLIATANQGSEATYESGFVIDKFPISRPNLTFSTLTVSNMSPEDSSIYLCSARTGGDEKLFFGSGTQLSVL.

This sequence joins TRBV7-2 and TRBJ2-7; D is undetermined. Germline lookup yields CDR1 SGHTA and CDR2 FQGNSA. The CDR3 covers 14 residues. V lost 2 bases, J lost 4 bases, and 12 bases lay in between. The CDR3 region has the DNA TGTGCCAGCAGCTTAATCCCGCAGGTGTACGAGCAGTACTTC. It codes for CASSLIPQVYEQYF.

This clonotype was counted a few times. The gene calls are TRBV4-1 and TRBJ2-3; 7 nucleotides line up with TRBD2. J was trimmed by 1 base and V by 3 bases; bases with no gene match: 7. The CDR3 runs to 16 residues. Germline lookup yields CDR1 MGHRA and CDR2 YSYEKL. CDR3 loop: CASSHYGTKRTDTQYF. The CDR3 DNA reads TGCGCCAGCAGCCACTATGGGACTAAACGCACAGATACGCAGTATTTT.

This clonotype was detected only a few times. The chain carries TRBV5-1 and TRBJ1-2; D not certain. V lost 3 bases and J 8 bases, leaving 20 bases between the germline ends. The germline gives CDR1 SGHRS, CDR2 YFSETQ. CDR3 length: 15 amino acids. This CDR3 is CASSSYLSSRRGYTF. The CDR3 coding sequence is TGCGCCAGCAGCTCTTACCTTTCATCACGTCGGGGCTACACCTTC.

The chain uses TRBV6-5 and TRBJ1-2, with TRBD1 matching 9 bases. Germline lookup yields CDR1 MNHEY and CDR2 SVGAGI. After removal of 2 bases from V and 4 bases from J, the junction contained 8 bases not matched to a gene. The CDR3 has 16 amino acids. CDR3 protein: CASSYIGTGSSYGYTF. DNA for the CDR3: TGTGCCAGCAGTTACATTGGGACAGGGTCTAGCTATGGCTACACCTTC.

V and J are TRBV7-9 and TRBJ1-2, with D unresolved. V lost 5 bases to trimming and J lost 5 bases, with 12 bases between them. Germline-derived CDR1 and CDR2 are SEHNR and FQNEAQ (reference sequence). The CDR3 is 13 amino acids. The CDR3 bases are TGTGCCAGCAGCCCGCCGGCTGCTTATGGCTACACCTTC. It encodes CASSPPAAYGYTF. The full variable domain, in which reference TRBV7-9 and TRBJ1-2 provide the parts outside the CDR3, is DTGVSQNPRHKITKRGQNVTFRCDPISEHNRLYWYRQTLGQGPEFLTYFQNEAQLEKSRLLSDRFSAERPKGSFSTLEIQRTEQGDSAMYLCASSPPAAYGYTFGSGTRLTVV.

The chain links TRBV7-9 to TRBJ2-1; 7 bases align to TRBD2. The CDR3 has 13 amino acids. The trim removed 4 bases at V and 7 bases at J, leaving 4 bases unmatched. Looked up from germline, CDR1 is SEHNR and CDR2 is FQNEAQ (reference sequence). The CDR3 DNA reads as TGTGCCAGCAGCTCAGCGGGAAGGAATGAGCAGTTCTTC. Amino acid sequence: CASSSAGRNEQFF.

This clonotype was counted between two and nine times. The genes are TRBV20-1 and TRBJ1-2, with 12 bases fitting TRBD1. Germline CDR1 and CDR2: DFQATT and SNEGSKA (reference sequence). This CDR3 region has 20 residues. V lost 0 bases, J lost 4 bases, and 18 bases stayed unmatched. The CDR3 coding sequence is TGCAGTGCTAGAGAGGAGGGGTTACGGGACAGGGGGCAAGGGATCTATGGCTACACCTTC. Translation gives CSAREEGLRDRGQGIYGYTF.